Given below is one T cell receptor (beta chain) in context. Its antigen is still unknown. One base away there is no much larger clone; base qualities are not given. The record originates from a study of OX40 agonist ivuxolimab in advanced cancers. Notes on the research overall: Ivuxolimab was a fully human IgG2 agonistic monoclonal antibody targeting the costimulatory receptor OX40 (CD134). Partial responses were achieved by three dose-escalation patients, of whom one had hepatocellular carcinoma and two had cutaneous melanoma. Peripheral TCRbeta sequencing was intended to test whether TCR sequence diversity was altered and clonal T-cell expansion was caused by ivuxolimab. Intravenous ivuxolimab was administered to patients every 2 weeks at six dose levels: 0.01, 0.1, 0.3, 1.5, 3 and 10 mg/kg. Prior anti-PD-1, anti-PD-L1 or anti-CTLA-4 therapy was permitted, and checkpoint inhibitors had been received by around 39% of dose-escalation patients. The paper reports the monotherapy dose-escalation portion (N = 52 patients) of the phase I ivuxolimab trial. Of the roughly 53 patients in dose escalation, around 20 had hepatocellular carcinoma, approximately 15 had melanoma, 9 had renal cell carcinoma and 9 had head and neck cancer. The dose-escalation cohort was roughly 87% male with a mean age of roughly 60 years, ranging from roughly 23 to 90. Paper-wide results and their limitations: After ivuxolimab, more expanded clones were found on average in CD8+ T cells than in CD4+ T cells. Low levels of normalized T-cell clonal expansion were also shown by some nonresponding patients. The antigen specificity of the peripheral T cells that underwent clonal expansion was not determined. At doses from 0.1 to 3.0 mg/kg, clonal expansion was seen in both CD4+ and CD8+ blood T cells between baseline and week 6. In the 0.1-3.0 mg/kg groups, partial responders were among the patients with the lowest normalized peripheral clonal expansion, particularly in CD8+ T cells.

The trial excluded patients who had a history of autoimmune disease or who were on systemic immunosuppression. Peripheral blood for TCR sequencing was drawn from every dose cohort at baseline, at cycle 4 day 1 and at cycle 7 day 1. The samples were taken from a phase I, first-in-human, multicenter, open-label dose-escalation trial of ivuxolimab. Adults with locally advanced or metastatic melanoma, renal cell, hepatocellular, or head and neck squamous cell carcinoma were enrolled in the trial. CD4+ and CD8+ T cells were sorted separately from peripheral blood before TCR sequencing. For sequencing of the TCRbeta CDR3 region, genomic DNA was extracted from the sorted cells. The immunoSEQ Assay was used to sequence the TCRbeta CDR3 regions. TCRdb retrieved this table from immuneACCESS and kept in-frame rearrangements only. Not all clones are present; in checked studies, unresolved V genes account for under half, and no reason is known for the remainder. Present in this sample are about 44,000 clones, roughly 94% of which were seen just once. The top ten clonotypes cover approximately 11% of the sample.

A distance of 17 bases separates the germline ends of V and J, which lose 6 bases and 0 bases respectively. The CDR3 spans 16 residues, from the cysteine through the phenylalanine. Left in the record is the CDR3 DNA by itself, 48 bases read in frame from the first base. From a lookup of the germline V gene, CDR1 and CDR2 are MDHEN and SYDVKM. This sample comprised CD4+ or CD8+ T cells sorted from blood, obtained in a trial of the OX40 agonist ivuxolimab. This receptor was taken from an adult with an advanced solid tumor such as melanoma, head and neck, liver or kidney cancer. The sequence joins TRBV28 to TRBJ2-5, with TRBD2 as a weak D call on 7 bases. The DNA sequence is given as TGTGCCAGCAGCGCCCCCAGGGGAGGGGACCAAGAGACCCAGTACTTC. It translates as CASSAPRGGDQETQYF.